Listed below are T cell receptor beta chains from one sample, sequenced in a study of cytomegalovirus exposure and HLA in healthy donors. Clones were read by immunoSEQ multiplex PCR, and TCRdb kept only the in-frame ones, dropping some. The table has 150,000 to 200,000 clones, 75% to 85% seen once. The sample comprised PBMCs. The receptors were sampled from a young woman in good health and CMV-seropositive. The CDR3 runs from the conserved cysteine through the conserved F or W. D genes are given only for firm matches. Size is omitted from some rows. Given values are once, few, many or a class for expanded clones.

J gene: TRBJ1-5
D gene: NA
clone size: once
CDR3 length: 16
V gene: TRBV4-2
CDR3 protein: CASSQNRDWGYQPQHF
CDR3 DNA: TGTGCCAGCAGCCAGAACAGGGATTGGGGGTATCAGCCCCAGCATTTT

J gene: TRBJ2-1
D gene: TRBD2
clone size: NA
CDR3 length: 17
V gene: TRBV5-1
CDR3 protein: CASSLEPSGGSSNEQFF
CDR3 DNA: TGCGCCAGCAGCTTAGAACCTAGCGGGGGGTCATCCAATGAGCAGTTCTTC

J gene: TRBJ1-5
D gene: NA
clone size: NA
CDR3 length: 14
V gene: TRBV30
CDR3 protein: CAWSVGTLNQPQHF
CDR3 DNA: TGTGCCTGGAGTGTGGGGACACTCAATCAGCCCCAGCATTTT

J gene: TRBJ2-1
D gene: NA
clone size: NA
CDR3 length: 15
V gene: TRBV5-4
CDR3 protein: CASRLGGEIGNEQFF
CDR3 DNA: TGTGCCAGCAGGCTCGGCGGGGAGATTGGGAATGAGCAGTTCTTC

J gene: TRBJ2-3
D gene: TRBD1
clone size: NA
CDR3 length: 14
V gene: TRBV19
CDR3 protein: CASSRRTGLDTQYF
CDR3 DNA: TGTGCCAGTAGTCGACGGACAGGCCTAGATACGCAGTATTTT

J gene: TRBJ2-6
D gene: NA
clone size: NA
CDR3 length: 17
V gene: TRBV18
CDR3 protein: CASSPMTGFAGANVLTF
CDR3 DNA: TGTGCCAGCTCACCAATGACAGGTTTCGCTGGGGCCAACGTCCTGACTTTC

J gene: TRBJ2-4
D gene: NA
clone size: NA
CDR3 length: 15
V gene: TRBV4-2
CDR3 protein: CASSQFPGHKNIQYF
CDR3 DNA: TGTGCCAGCAGCCAGTTTCCGGGACACAAAAACATTCAGTACTTC

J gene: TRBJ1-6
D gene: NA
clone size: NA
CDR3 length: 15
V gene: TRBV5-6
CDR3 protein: CASSLVREGNSPLHF
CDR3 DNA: TGTGCCAGCAGCTTGGTGCGGGAGGGTAATTCACCCCTCCACTTT

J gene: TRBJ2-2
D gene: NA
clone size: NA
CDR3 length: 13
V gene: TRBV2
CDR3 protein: CASSETSGGELFF
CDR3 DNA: TGTGCCAGCAGTGAAACGAGTGGCGGGGAGCTGTTTTTT

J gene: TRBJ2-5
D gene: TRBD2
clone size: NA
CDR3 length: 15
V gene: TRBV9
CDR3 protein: CASSVDSGGLETQYF
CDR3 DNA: TGTGCCAGCAGCGTAGACAGCGGGGGGTTAGAGACCCAGTACTTC

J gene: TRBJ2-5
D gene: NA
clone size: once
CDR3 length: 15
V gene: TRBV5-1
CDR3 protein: CASSSTTREGKTQYF
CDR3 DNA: TGCGCCAGCAGCTCCACCACTAGGGAAGGGAAGACCCAGTACTTC

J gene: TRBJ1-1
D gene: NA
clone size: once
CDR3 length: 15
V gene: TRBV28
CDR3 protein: CASSQPTGLATEAFF
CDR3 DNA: TGTGCCAGCAGTCAACCTACAGGGTTGGCCACTGAAGCTTTCTTT

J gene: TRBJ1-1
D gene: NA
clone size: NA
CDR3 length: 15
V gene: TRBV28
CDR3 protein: CASSLYQEENTEAFF
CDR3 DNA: TGTGCCAGCAGTTTATATCAGGAGGAGAACACTGAAGCTTTCTTT

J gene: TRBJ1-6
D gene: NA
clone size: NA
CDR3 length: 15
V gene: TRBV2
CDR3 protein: CASSEWGHNNSPLHF
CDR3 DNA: TGTGCCAGCAGTGAATGGGGACATAATAATTCACCCCTCCACTTT

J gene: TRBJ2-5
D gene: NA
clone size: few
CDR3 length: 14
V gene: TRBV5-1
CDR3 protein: CASSRSPDKETQYF
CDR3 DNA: TGCGCCAGCAGCCGTTCGCCCGACAAAGAGACCCAGTACTTC

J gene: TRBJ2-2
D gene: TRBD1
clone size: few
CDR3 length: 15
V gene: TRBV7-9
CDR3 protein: CAETTGTGNTGELFF
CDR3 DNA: TGTGCCGAAACAACGGGGACAGGGAACACCGGGGAGCTGTTTTTT

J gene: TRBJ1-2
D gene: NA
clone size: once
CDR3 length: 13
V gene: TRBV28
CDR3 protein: CASSNGAGAGYTF
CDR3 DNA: TGTGCCAGCAGCAACGGGGCGGGGGCCGGCTACACCTTC

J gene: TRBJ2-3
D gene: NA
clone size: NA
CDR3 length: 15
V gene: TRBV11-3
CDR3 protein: CASSLGANSTDTQYF
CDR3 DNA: TGTGCCAGCAGCTTGGGGGCGAACAGCACAGATACGCAGTATTTT

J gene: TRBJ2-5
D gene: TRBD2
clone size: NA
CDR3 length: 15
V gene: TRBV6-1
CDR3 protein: CASYRGSGGGETQYF
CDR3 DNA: TGTGCCAGCTACAGGGGTAGCGGGGGGGGAGAGACCCAGTACTTC

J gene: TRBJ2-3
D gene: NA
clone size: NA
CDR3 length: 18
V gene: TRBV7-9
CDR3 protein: CASSLALTRERRADTQYF
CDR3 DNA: TGTGCCAGCAGCTTAGCGCTTACGAGGGAGAGGAGAGCAGATACGCAGTATTTT

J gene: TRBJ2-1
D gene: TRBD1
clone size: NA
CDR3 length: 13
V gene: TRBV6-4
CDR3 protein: CASTRDSYNEQFF
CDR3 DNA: TGTGCCAGCACCAGGGACAGCTACAATGAGCAGTTCTTC

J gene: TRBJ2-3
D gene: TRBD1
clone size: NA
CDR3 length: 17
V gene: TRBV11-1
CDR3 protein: CASSLGTGPLSTDTQYF
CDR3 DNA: TGTGCCAGCAGCTTAGGGACAGGTCCCCTGAGCACAGATACGCAGTATTTT

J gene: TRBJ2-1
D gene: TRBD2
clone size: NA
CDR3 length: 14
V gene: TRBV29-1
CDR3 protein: CSVAIGGGYNEQFF
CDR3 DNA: TGCAGCGTCGCCATCGGGGGGGGTTACAATGAGCAGTTCTTC

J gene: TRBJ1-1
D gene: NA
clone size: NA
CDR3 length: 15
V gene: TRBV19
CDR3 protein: CASSVNREWDTEAFF
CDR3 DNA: TGTGCCAGTAGTGTGAACAGGGAATGGGACACTGAAGCTTTCTTT

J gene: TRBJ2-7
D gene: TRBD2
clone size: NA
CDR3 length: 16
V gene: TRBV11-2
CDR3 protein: CASSLESRGWAYEQYF
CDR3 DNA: TGTGCCAGCAGCTTAGAATCGCGGGGGTGGGCCTACGAGCAGTACTTC

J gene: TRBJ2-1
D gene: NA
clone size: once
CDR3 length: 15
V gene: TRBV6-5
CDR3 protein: CASRPGPGLYNEQFF
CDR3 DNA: TGTGCCAGCAGGCCGGGTCCGGGTCTCTACAATGAGCAGTTCTTC

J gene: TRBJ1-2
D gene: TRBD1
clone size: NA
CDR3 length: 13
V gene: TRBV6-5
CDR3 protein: CASSYDRGDGYTF
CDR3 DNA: TGTGCCAGCAGTTACGACAGGGGAGATGGCTACACCTTC

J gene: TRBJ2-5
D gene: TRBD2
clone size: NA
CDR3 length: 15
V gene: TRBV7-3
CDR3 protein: CASSPTSGGGETQYF
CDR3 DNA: TGTGCCAGCAGCCCAACTAGCGGGGGCGGGGAGACCCAGTACTTC

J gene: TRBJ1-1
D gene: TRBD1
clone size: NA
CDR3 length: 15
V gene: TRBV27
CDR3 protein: CASRPPLTGGTEAFF
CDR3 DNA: TGTGCCAGCAGGCCCCCTTTGACAGGGGGCACTGAAGCTTTCTTT

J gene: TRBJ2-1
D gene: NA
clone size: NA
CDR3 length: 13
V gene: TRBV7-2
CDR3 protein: CASSPGEPHEQFF
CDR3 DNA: TGTGCCAGCAGCCCCGGGGAGCCGCATGAGCAGTTCTTC

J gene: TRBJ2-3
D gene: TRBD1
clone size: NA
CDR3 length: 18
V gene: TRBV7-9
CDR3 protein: CASSLALLGTGRTDTQYF
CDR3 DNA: TGTGCCAGCAGCTTAGCGCTACTCGGGACAGGGCGCACAGATACGCAGTATTTT

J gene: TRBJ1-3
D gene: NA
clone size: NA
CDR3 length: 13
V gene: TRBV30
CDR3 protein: CAWKRGGGNTIYF
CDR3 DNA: TGTGCCTGGAAAAGGGGTGGTGGAAACACCATATATTTT

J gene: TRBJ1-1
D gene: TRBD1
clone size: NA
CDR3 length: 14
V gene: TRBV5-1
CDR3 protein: CASSTGQGRTEAFF
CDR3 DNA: TGCGCCAGCAGCACCGGACAGGGAAGGACTGAAGCTTTCTTT

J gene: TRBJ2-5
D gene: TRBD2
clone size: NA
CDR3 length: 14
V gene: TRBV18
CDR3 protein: CASSPRLAVETQYF
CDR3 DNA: TGTGCCAGCTCACCCCGACTAGCCGTGGAGACCCAGTACTTC

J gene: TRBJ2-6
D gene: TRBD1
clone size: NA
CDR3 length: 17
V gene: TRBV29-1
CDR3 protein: CSVEIRDRYSGANALTF
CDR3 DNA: TGCAGCGTTGAAATTCGGGACAGGTACTCTGGGGCCAACGCCCTGACTTTC

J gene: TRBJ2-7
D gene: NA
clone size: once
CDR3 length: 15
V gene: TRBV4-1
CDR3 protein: CASSQEKINSYEQYF
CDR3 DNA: TGCGCCAGCAGCCAAGAAAAAATCAACTCCTACGAGCAGTACTTC

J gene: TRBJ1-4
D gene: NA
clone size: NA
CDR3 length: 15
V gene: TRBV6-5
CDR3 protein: CASSYGDNIGEKLFF
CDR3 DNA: TGTGCCAGCAGTTATGGGGACAACATCGGGGAAAAACTGTTTTTT

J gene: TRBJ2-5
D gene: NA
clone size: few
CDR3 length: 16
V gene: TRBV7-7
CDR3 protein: CASSLSPASGSETQYF
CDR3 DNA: TGTGCTAGCAGCCTATCACCGGCCAGCGGCTCTGAGACCCAGTACTTC

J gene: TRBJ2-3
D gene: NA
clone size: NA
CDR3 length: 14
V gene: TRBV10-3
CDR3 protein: CAISTPASTDTQYF
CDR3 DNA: TGTGCCATCTCTACTCCCGCTAGCACAGATACGCAGTATTTT

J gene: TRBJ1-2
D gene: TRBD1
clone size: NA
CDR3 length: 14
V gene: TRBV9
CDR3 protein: CASSDGQDNYGYTF
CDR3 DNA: TGTGCCAGCAGCGACGGACAGGATAATTATGGCTACACCTTC

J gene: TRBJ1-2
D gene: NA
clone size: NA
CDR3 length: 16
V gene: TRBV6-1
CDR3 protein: CASSEAGDGANYGYTF
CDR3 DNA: TGTGCCAGCAGTGAAGCGGGCGACGGTGCTAACTATGGCTACACCTTC

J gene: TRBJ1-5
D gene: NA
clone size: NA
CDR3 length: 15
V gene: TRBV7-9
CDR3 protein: CANSLGPGFNQPQHF
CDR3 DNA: TGTGCCAACAGCTTAGGTCCGGGGTTCAATCAGCCCCAGCATTTT

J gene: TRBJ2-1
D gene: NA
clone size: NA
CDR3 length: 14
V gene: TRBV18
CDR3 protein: CASSPMDSYNEQFF
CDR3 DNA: TGTGCCAGCTCACCGATGGACAGCTACAATGAGCAGTTCTTC

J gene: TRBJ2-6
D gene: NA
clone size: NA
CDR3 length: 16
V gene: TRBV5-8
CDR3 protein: CASSLEQGSGANVLTF
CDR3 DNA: TGTGCCAGCAGCTTGGAGCAGGGGTCTGGGGCCAACGTCCTGACTTTC

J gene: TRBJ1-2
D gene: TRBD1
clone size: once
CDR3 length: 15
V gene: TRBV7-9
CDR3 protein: CSSSLGWDRGWGYTF
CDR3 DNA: TGTTCCAGCAGCTTAGGCTGGGACAGGGGTTGGGGCTACACCTTC